Included here is one TCR beta chain sequence, with context. This entry is derived from a study of blood T cell repertoires in COVID-19. Per the germline V gene, CDR1 is LGHNA and CDR2 is YNFKEQ. This CDR3 is built from 16 residues. Trimming at V came to 4 bases and at J to 7 bases, leaving 6 bases not matched to a gene. Clones were read by immunoSEQ multiplex PCR, and TCRdb kept only the in-frame ones, dropping some. The table shows 200,000 to 300,000 clones, with about four fifths occurring only once. The rearrangement links TRBV4-2 to TRBJ2-1, with 14 bases fitting TRBD2. The specimen sequenced was peripheral blood. The TCR was taken from a woman older than 75 with COVID-19, enrolled during active disease. CDR3 loop: CASSRTGTSGGNEQFF. CDR3 DNA: TGTGCCAGCAGCCGAACCGGGACTAGCGGGGGAAATGAGCAGTTCTTC.